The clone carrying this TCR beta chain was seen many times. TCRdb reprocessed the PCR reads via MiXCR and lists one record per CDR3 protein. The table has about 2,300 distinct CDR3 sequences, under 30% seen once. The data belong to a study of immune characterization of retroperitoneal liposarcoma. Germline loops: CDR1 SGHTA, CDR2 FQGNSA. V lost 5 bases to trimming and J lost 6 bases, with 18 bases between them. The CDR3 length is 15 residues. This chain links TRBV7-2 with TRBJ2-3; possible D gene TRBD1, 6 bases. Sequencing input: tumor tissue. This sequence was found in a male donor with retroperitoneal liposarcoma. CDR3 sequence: CASSHLGERGDTQYF. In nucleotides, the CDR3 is TGTGCCAGCAGCCACCTGGGAGAGAGGGGGGATACGCAGTATTTT.